This T cell receptor (beta chain) was captured in a study of T cells in Graves' hyperthyroidism and ophthalmopathy. The V and J ends lost 6 bases and 4 bases, in that order; junction bases with no gene match: 7. The V gene's germline CDR1 is KGHSH and CDR2 LQKENI. The CDR3 is 16 amino acids. Study-level results: The model forecast ophthalmopathy, anticipating it by a median roughly 6.5 months before onset. Also found in blood were most expanded thyroid clonotypes above 0.001.

A word on this clonotype: The antigen is not known.

Researchers took RNA transcripts and amplified the TCR beta CDR3 regions from them. An initial round of RT-PCR targeting the TCR CDR3 relied on the HTBI primer set. One entry per CDR3 protein results from TCRdb running MiXCR on the multiplex PCR reads. The repertoire holds roughly 740,000 distinct CDR3 sequences, with 15% to 20% as singletons. The origin of this receptor is a man aged 18-30 years with Graves' hyperthyroidism. V gene TRBV18 combines with J gene TRBJ2-1; 12 bases line up with TRBD2. Sequenced input: blood. The CDR3 is CASSPMTSGSYNEQFF. DNA for the CDR3: TGTGCCAGCTCGCCGATGACTAGCGGGAGTTACAATGAGCAGTTCTTC.